This entry concerns a single TCR beta chain. Germline V gene sequence: CDR1 LNHDA, CDR2 SQIVND (reference sequence). The CDR3 loop spans 14 amino acids. The trim removed 10 bases at V and 5 bases at J, leaving 11 bases unmatched. The PCR contained 60 Vbeta and 13 Jbeta primers. Data came from immunoSEQ multiplex PCR; TCRdb stores just in-frame clones and leaves some out. The sample has some 98,000 clones; about 81% are singletons. The data are from a study of cytomegalovirus exposure and HLA in healthy donors. V usage is TRBV19 and J usage is TRBJ2-3, with 8 nucleotides matching TRBD1. Material: PBMCs. This clonotype was sampled from a man in his forties or fifties in good health and CMV-seronegative. The CDR3 region is CATKAGQGIDTQYF. In DNA, the CDR3 is TGTGCCACCAAGGCAGGACAGGGTATAGATACGCAGTATTTT.